A single sample gave rise to the 8 T cell receptor beta chains below, sequenced in a study of T cells after yellow fever vaccination. TCRdb redid the calling of the 5' RACE reads with MiXCR, one entry per CDR3 protein. The sample includes 150,000 to 200,000 distinct CDR3 sequences, 7% to 10% of them seen just once. The starting material was CD8+ T cells sorted from PBMCs, obtained 45 days after the yellow fever booster vaccination. The receptor source for this set is a man younger than 35 who received the YFV17D yellow fever vaccine.

The rearrangement links TRBV6-1 to TRBJ2-7; D is perhaps TRBD1 (6 bases). The CDR3 spans 15 residues. Germline CDR1 MNHNS, CDR2 SASEGT. Trimming pared 3 bases from V and 3 bases from J, leaving 15 bases between. The CDR3 region has the DNA TGTGCCAGCAGTGATGAGTGGGGGCCAAACTACGAGCAGTACTTC. This translates into CASSDEWGPNYEQYF.

This clonotype turned up a few times. The rearrangement links TRBV4-1 to TRBJ2-7; the D gene is possibly TRBD2 (5 bases). V gave up 5 bases and J gave up 3 bases, with 14 bases separating them. Germline assignment: CDR1 MGHRA and CDR2 YSYEKL. The CDR3 contains 14 residues. The CDR3 nucleotides are TGCGCCAGCAGCTTTAGGACGGGAAACTACGAGCAGTACGTC. Residues: CASSFRTGNYEQYV.

This clonotype appeared many times. V usage is TRBV7-9 and J usage is TRBJ2-1; TRBD1 is a possible D gene (5 bases). This CDR3 comprises 16 residues. Trimming left V 5 bases short and J 0 bases short, with 14 bases between. The germline V gene encodes CDR1 SEHNR and CDR2 FQNEAQ (reference sequence). In DNA, the CDR3 is TGTGCCAGCAGCCCTCCTGTGACAGTCTCCTACAATGAGCAGTTCTTC. Translation: CASSPPVTVSYNEQFF.

This rearrangement joins TRBV2 to TRBJ2-7; TRBD2 aligns across 10 bases. Losses at the gene ends were 6 bases for V and 2 bases for J; bases not matched to a gene: 1. There are 13 residues in the CDR3. The V gene's germline CDR1 is SNHLY and CDR2 FYNNEI. DNA for the CDR3: TGTGCCAGCAGGCTAGCGGGGGCCTACGAGCAGTACTTC. The encoded protein is CASRLAGAYEQYF.

This clonotype turned up a few times. CDR3 loop: CASSQIAMDQNTEAFF. The CDR3 nucleotides are TGCGCCAGCAGCCAGATCGCGATGGATCAGAACACTGAAGCTTTCTTT. The chain recombines TRBV4-3 with TRBJ1-1; D is unclear. V was pared by 3 bases and J by 1 base, with 15 bases between. The CDR3 totals 16 residues. CDR1 and CDR2 from the germline V gene are LGHNA and YSLEER.

The chain recombines TRBV7-9 with TRBJ1-2, with a weak D call TRBD1 (6 bases). Germline V CDR1 and CDR2: SEHNR, FQNEAQ (reference sequence). V lost 5 bases and J 1 base, leaving 20 bases between the germline ends. The CDR3 extends over 17 amino acids. The CDR3 DNA sequence: TGTGCCAGCAGCATAGGACAGTCGGGCAATTTTAACTATGGCTACACCTTC. Its translation: CASSIGQSGNFNYGYTF. The full variable domain, rest sourced from reference TRBV7-9 and TRBJ1-2, is DTGVSQNPRHKITKRGQNVTFRCDPISEHNRLYWYRQTLGQGPEFLTYFQNEAQLEKSRLLSDRFSAERPKGSFSTLEIQRTEQGDSAMYLCASSIGQSGNFNYGYTFGSGTRLTVV.

V is TRBV10-1 and J is TRBJ2-7, with 9 bases lining up with TRBD1. CDR1 is WNHNN, CDR2 SYGVQD, per germline (reference sequence). The CDR3 is 13 residues long. V dropped 5 bases and J dropped 5; count of bases not matched to a gene: 4. The CDR3 DNA follows: TGCGCCAGCAGTTCCACAGGGGGCAACGAGCAGTACTTC. The encoded protein is CASSSTGGNEQYF.

V and J are TRBV25-1 and TRBJ2-7; 8 nucleotides agree with TRBD2. V lost 5 bases to trimming and J lost 6 bases; unmatched junction nucleotides: 12. The length of the CDR3 is 15 residues. Germline V gives CDR1 MGHDK, CDR2 SYGVNS. CDR3 sequence reads: CASSLLAGSHGEQYF. CDR3 DNA sequence: TGTGCCAGCAGTCTGCTAGCGGGTTCTCATGGCGAGCAGTACTTC.